Shown below are 2 T cell receptor beta chains from a single sample sequenced in a study of blood T cell repertoires in COVID-19. The data were produced by immunoSEQ multiplex PCR, yet TCRdb's version contains in-frame clones alone and is incomplete. The sample consists of about 350,000 clones, 85% to 90% of them appearing once. Sample: PBMCs or T cells enriched from blood (not recorded which). All receptors come from a woman between 25 and 40 years old who had been exposed to COVID-19.

The chain links TRBV9 to TRBJ1-4; D possibly corresponds to TRBD1 (6 bases). V was trimmed by 4 bases and J by 11 bases, leaving 18 bases between them. Germline-derived CDR1 and CDR2 are SGDLS and YYNGEE. The CDR3 is 14 amino acids. CDR3 residues: CASSTAGGLGKLFF. CDR3 sequence (DNA): TGTGCCAGCAGCACCGCCGGGGGGCTAGGGAAACTGTTTTTT.

The chain carries TRBV10-2 and TRBJ1-2; 9 bases agree with TRBD1. The CDR3 has 14 amino acids. The V gene's germline CDR1 is WSHSY and CDR2 SAAADI. With 4 bases clipped from V and 8 bases from J, the junction kept 8 bases outside the gene matches. The CDR3 protein is CASSGFGQGYGYTF. The CDR3 region has the DNA TGCGCCAGCAGTGGCTTTGGACAGGGGTACGGCTACACCTTC.